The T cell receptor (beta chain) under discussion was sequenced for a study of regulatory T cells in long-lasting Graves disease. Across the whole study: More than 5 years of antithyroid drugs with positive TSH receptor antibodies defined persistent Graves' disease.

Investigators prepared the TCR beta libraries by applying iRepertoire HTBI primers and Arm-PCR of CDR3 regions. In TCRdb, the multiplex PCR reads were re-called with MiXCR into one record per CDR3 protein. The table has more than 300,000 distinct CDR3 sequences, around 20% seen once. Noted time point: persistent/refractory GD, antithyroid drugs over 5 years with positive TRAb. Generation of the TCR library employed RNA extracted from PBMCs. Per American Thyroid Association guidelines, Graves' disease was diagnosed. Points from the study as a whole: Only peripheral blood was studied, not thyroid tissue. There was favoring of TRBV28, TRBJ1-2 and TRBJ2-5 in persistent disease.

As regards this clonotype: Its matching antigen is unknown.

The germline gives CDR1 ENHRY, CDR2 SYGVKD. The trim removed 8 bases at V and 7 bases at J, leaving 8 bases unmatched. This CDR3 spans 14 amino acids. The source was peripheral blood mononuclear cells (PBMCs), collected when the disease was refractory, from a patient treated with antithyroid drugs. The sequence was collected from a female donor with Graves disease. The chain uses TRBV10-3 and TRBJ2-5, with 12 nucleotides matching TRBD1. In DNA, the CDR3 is TGTGCCATCGGGGGGACAGGGGGCAACGGGACCCAGTACTTC. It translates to CAIGGTGGNGTQYF.